The entry below gives a single T cell receptor beta chain sequence along with its context. Its antigen is undetermined. This sample was included in a study of response to subunit inactivated influenza vaccine. The germline CDR1 and CDR2 sequences are DFQATT and SNEGSKA (reference sequence). The V and J ends lost 0 bases and 5 bases, in that order; junction bases with no gene match: 6. This CDR3 spans 16 amino acids. TCRdb fed the RT-PCR reads into MiXCR, producing one record per CDR3 protein. The repertoire has 600,000 to 850,000 distinct CDR3 sequences, 13% to 15% of them found once; the top ten carry around 7.6%. Broader study findings: Authors suggested seasonal influenza vaccinations each recruit few new T cells.

This rearrangement joins TRBV20-1 to TRBJ2-5; 13 bases are a match to TRBD2. The sequencing here drew on PBMCs from blood, taken approximately 15 days before vaccination. This receptor was identified in a man between 50 and 59 years old who received an inactivated influenza vaccine. CDR3: CSARDPGLAGLETQYF. The CDR3 DNA follows: TGCAGTGCTAGAGATCCGGGACTAGCGGGACTTGAGACCCAGTACTTC.